This T cell receptor beta chain originates from a study of cytomegalovirus exposure and HLA in healthy donors. 60 Vbeta and 13 Jbeta primers were used in PCR. Original handling: Later, an analysis found 80 million or so unique TCR beta chains, and 10 million to 11 million of these were shared. Some clones are missing from TCRdb's copy, which holds only in-frame ones; the method was immunoSEQ multiplex PCR. That table furnishes V, J and clone size, whereas the DNA furnished D and trimming. The sample lists 160,000 or so clones; roughly 80% were seen once. Trimming pared 5 bases from V and 0 bases from J, leaving 11 bases between. The CDR3 spans 15 residues. CDR1 is SNHLY and CDR2 is FYNNEI in the germline V gene. Regarding the study as a whole: A list of around 150 TCR beta chains associated with cytomegalovirus was given.

Remarks on this clone: What it binds is not known.

The clonotype originates from a man aged 40-49 years in good health and CMV-seronegative. The sample comprised PBMCs. The chain combines TRBV2 with TRBJ1-3, with D perhaps TRBD1 (6 bases). The CDR3 DNA reads TGTGCCAGCAGTTACCAGACAGGCTCTGGAAACACCATATATTTT. Translating it yields CASSYQTGSGNTIYF.